The 20 T cell receptor beta chains given below trace back to one sample, sequenced in a study of blood T cell repertoires in COVID-19. The repertoire was sequenced with immunoSEQ multiplex PCR; TCRdb's copy has only in-frame clones and lacks some. The sample shows 250,000 to 300,000 clones, roughly 87% of them seen only once. The sample consisted of PBMCs or T cells enriched from blood (not recorded which). The receptors were gathered from a woman aged 30 to 39 who had recovered from COVID-19.

The chain combines TRBV12-3 or TRBV12-4 with TRBJ2-1; D uncertain. Between the trimmed V and J ends, which lost 2 bases and 9 bases, there was a span of 11 bases. The CDR3 sequence is 13 residues long. The CDR3 is CASSLFLELEQFF. The CDR3 nucleotides read TGTGCCAGCAGTTTATTTTTAGAACTTGAGCAGTTCTTC.

This chain joins TRBV14 and TRBJ2-1; 10 bases map to TRBD2. Germline V gives CDR1 SGHDN, CDR2 FVKESK. The junction had 6 bases not matched to a gene; V was cut back by 4 bases and J by 6 bases. The CDR3 extends over 15 amino acids. The CDR3 nucleotides are TGTGCCAGCAGCCGGAGCGGGAGGGCCAGCAATGAGCAGTTCTTC. Translation gives CASSRSGRASNEQFF.

V and J are TRBV12-3 or TRBV12-4 and TRBJ2-7, with D tentatively TRBD1 (6 bases). There are 13 residues in the CDR3. Trimming stripped 6 bases from V and 3 bases from J, with 12 bases between. The CDR3 protein is CASSLQGFYEQYF. Written as DNA, the CDR3 is TGTGCCAGCAGCCTCCAGGGGTTCTACGAGCAGTACTTC.

The rearrangement joins TRBV30 to TRBJ1-4; D possibly corresponds to TRBD1 (6 bases). This CDR3 spans 16 amino acids. V lost 3 bases and J lost 10, with 24 bases in between. Germline V gives CDR1 GTSNPN, CDR2 SVGIG (reference sequence). The CDR3 loop reads CAWRGDTGSLGGKLFF. The CDR3, as DNA: TGTGCCTGGAGGGGAGATACAGGGAGTTTAGGCGGAAAACTGTTTTTT.

This clone was counted only a few times. The rearrangement joins TRBV12-3 or TRBV12-4 to TRBJ2-5, with 7 bases lining up with TRBD1. The CDR3 extends over 13 amino acids. The V gene end was trimmed by 3 bases and the J gene end by 2 bases; junction bases not matched to a gene: 0. The CDR3 reads CASSFRGQETQYF. The CDR3 coding sequence is TGTGCCAGCAGTTTCAGGGGGCAAGAGACCCAGTACTTC.

V and J are TRBV7-9 and TRBJ2-2; no definite D call. Trimming took off 11 bases at V and 8 bases at J, with 12 bases between the two ends. CDR1 and CDR2 (germline): SEHNR, FQNEAQ (reference sequence). The CDR3 is 11 residues long. The CDR3: CAPRIVGELFF. CDR3 bases: TGTGCCCCCAGGATAGTAGGGGAGCTGTTTTTT.

The chain employs TRBV7-8 and TRBJ2-7; 12 nucleotides match TRBD2. The CDR3 covers 18 residues. Germline V gives CDR1 SGHVS, CDR2 FQNEAQ. V trimming: 5 bases; J trimming: 5 bases; junction bases outside the gene matches: 16. Here the CDR3 reads CASSPAPRTSGTMDEQYF. The CDR3, as DNA: TGTGCCAGCAGCCCAGCGCCCCGGACTAGCGGGACAATGGACGAGCAGTACTTC. Full variable domain (outside the CDR3, taken from reference TRBV7-8 and TRBJ2-7): GAGVSQSPRYKVAKRGQDVALRCDPISGHVSLFWYQQALGQGPEFLTYFQNEAQLDKSGLPSDRFFAERPEGSVSTLKIQRTQQEDSAVYLCASSPAPRTSGTMDEQYFGPGTRLTVT.

The table lists this clone with a count of one. V usage is TRBV5-4 and J usage is TRBJ2-7, with TRBD1 matching over 9 bases. The germline V gene has CDR1 SGHNT and CDR2 YYREEE (reference sequence). The J segment lost 1 base and the V segment lost 4 bases, leaving 3 bases of the junction unmatched. This CDR3 spans 14 amino acids. As DNA, the CDR3 is TGTGCCAGCAGCATAGGGACAGGGTCCTACGAGCAGTACTTC. Encoded protein: CASSIGTGSYEQYF.

This chain joins TRBV29-1 and TRBJ1-1; no firm D call. Germline V gene data show CDR1 as SQVTM and CDR2 as ANQGSEA. The CDR3 spans 10 residues. Trimming removed 1 base at V and 11 bases at J, with 8 bases between. The DNA of the CDR3 is TGCAGCGTTGAAGTTTCTCGGGCTTTCTTT. It is translated as CSVEVSRAFF.

The rearrangement links TRBV6-1 to TRBJ1-1; maybe TRBD1 (5 bases). The CDR3 sequence is 16 residues long. CDR1 MNHNS and CDR2 SASEGT come from the germline V gene. V lost 2 bases to trimming and J lost 4 bases, with 17 bases between them. The CDR3 spells CASSERYGGGSTEAFF. CDR3 nucleotide sequence: TGTGCCAGCAGTGAAAGGTACGGGGGGGGGAGCACTGAAGCTTTCTTT.

This chain joins TRBV7-6 and TRBJ2-3; the D gene is possibly TRBD2 (6 bases). CDR3 length equals 15 residues. Germline values: CDR1 SGHVS, CDR2 FNYEAQ. V was pared by 1 base and J by 1 base, with 9 bases between. Here the CDR3 DNA reads TGTGCCAGCAGCTTAGTGAGGGAGGGCACAGATACGCAGTATTTT. This codes for CASSLVREGTDTQYF. Based on the CDR3 plus reference TRBV7-6 and TRBJ2-3, the full variable domain is GAGVSQSPRYKVTKRGQDVALRCDPISGHVSLYWYRQALGQGPEFLTYFNYEAQQDKSGLPNDRFSAERPEGSISTLTIQRTEQRDSAMYRCASSLVREGTDTQYFGPGTRLTVL.

The rearrangement links TRBV7-6 to TRBJ2-7; 9 bases fit TRBD2. This CDR3 is built from 19 residues. Losses at the gene ends were 5 bases for V and 3 bases for J; bases not matched to a gene: 20. Per the germline V gene, CDR1 is SGHVS and CDR2 is FNYEAQ. Here the CDR3 reads CASSPEQVAGDYRIYEQYF. Written as DNA, the CDR3 is TGTGCCAGCAGCCCCGAGCAGGTAGCGGGGGACTACAGAATCTACGAGCAGTACTTC. The full variable domain, its missing parts supplied by reference TRBV7-6 and TRBJ2-7, is GAGVSQSPRYKVTKRGQDVALRCDPISGHVSLYWYRQALGQGPEFLTYFNYEAQQDKSGLPNDRFSAERPEGSISTLTIQRTEQRDSAMYRCASSPEQVAGDYRIYEQYFGPGTRLTVT.

The genes are TRBV29-1 and TRBJ1-1; weak D call: TRBD1 (5 bases). Germline lookup yields CDR1 SQVTM and CDR2 ANQGSEA. This CDR3 is 13 amino acids long. V gave up 3 bases and J gave up 1 base, with 9 bases separating them. CDR3 nucleotide sequence: TGCAGCGTTGACCCCGGGGGGAACACTGAAGCTTTCTTT. Translation gives CSVDPGGNTEAFF.

This chain connects TRBV25-1 to TRBJ2-5; 8 positions match TRBD1. Germline CDR1 is MGHDK and CDR2 is SYGVNS. This CDR3 has 15 amino acids. Losses at the gene ends were 5 bases for V and 1 base for J; bases not matched to a gene: 6. The CDR3: CASSNRDRPQETQYF. In nucleotides, the CDR3 is TGTGCCAGCAGTAACCGGGACAGGCCCCAAGAGACCCAGTACTTC.

The J gene is TRBJ2-7, the V gene TRBV11-2; TRBD1 agrees at 9 bases. The CDR3 is made up of 18 amino acids. V lost 5 bases and J lost 0; bases outside the gene matches: 14. Germline V gene data show CDR1 as SGHAT and CDR2 as FQNNGV. Here the CDR3 DNA reads TGTGCCAGCAGCGGGGGGACAGGGCTTTCATTGACCTCCTACGAGCAGTACTTC. Amino acid sequence: CASSGGTGLSLTSYEQYF. The variable domain in full, with the rest retrieved from reference TRBV11-2 and TRBJ2-7, is EAGVAQSPRYKIIEKRQSVAFWCNPISGHATLYWYQQILGQGPKLLIQFQNNGVVDDSQLPKDRFSAERLKGVDSTLKIQPAKLEDSAVYLCASSGGTGLSLTSYEQYFGPGTRLTVT.

V and J are TRBV28 and TRBJ1-6, with D unclear. Trimming took off 3 bases at V and 10 bases at J, with 7 bases between the two ends. CDR3 size: 12 residues. Germline V gene lookup returns CDR1 MDHEN and CDR2 SYDVKM. The CDR3 nucleotides are TGTGCCAGCAGTTTTTCTGGCTCACCCCTCCACTTT. Residues: CASSFSGSPLHF.

The V call is TRBV6-5, the J call TRBJ1-2; 8 positions agree with TRBD1. V shed 2 bases and J 3 bases; nucleotides not matched to a gene: 5. The CDR3 runs 15 residues. Germline V gene sequence: CDR1 MNHEY, CDR2 SVGAGI. The CDR3 spells CASSYGGQVDYGYTF. The CDR3 DNA reads TGTGCCAGCAGTTACGGGGGACAGGTGGACTATGGCTACACCTTC.

CDR3 amino acids: CASSYWTGAGNTIYF. The CDR3 nucleotides are TGTGCCAGCAGCTACTGGACAGGGGCTGGAAACACCATATATTTT. The chain combines TRBV5-5 with TRBJ1-3; 9 positions agree with TRBD1. Germline CDR1 SGHKS, CDR2 YYEKEE (reference sequence). Trimming removed 3 bases from V and 2 bases from J; junction bases left unmatched: 3. This CDR3 region has 15 residues.

The chain combines TRBV5-1 with TRBJ2-1; no definite D call. V lost 4 bases, J lost 1 base, and 12 bases lay in between. Looked up from germline, CDR1 is SGHRS and CDR2 is YFSETQ. The CDR3 runs to 15 residues. This chain's CDR3 is CASSLPRSSYNEQFF. DNA for the CDR3: TGCGCCAGCAGCCTTCCCAGATCTTCCTACAATGAGCAGTTCTTC. The full variable domain, with the rest looked up from reference TRBV5-1 and TRBJ2-1, is KAGVTQTPRYLIKTRGQQVTLSCSPISGHRSVSWYQQTPGQGLQFLFEYFSETQRNKGNFPGRFSGRQFSNSRSEMNVSTLELGDSALYLCASSLPRSSYNEQFFGPGTRLTVL.

V is TRBV11-3 and J is TRBJ1-1; the D gene is possibly TRBD1 (5 bases). The CDR3 runs 13 residues. Trimming took 2 bases from V and 4 from J, leaving 8 bases between them. The V gene's germline CDR1 is SGHNT and CDR2 YENEEA. CDR3 residues: CASSLSGGTEAFF. CDR3 DNA: TGTGCCAGCAGCTTATCGGGGGGCACTGAAGCTTTCTTT. The whole variable domain, remainder taken from reference TRBV11-3 and TRBJ1-1, is EAGVVQSPRYKIIEKKQPVAFWCNPISGHNTLYWYLQNLGQGPELLIRYENEEAVDDSQLPKDRFSAERLKGVDSTLKIQPAELGDSAVYLCASSLSGGTEAFFGQGTRLTVV.